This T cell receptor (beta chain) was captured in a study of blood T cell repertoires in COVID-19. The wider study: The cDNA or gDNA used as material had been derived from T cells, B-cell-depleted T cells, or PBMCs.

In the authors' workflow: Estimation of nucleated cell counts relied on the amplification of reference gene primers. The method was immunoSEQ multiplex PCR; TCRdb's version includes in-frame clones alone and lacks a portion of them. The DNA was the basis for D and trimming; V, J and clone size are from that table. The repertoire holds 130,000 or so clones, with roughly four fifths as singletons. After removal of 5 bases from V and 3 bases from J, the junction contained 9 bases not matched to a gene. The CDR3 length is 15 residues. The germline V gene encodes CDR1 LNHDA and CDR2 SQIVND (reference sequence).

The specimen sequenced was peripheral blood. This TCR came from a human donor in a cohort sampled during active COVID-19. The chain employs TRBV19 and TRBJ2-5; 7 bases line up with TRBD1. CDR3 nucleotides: TGTGCCAGTAGTTCCCAGGGACAGTCGAAAGAGACCCAGTACTTC. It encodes CASSSQGQSKETQYF.